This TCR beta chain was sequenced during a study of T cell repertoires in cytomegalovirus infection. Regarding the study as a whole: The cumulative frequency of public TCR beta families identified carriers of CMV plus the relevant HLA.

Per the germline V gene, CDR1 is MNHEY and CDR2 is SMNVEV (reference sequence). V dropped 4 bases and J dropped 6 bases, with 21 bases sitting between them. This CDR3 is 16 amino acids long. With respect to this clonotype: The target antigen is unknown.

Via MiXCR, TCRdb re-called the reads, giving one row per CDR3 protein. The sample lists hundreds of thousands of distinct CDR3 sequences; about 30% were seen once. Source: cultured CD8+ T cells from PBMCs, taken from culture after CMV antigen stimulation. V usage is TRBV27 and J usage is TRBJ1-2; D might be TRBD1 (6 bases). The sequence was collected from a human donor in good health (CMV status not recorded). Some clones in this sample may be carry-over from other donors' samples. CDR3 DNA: TGTGCCAGCAGTTCCCCGGGACAACTTCGAGAGGATGGCTACACCTTC. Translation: CASSSPGQLREDGYTF.